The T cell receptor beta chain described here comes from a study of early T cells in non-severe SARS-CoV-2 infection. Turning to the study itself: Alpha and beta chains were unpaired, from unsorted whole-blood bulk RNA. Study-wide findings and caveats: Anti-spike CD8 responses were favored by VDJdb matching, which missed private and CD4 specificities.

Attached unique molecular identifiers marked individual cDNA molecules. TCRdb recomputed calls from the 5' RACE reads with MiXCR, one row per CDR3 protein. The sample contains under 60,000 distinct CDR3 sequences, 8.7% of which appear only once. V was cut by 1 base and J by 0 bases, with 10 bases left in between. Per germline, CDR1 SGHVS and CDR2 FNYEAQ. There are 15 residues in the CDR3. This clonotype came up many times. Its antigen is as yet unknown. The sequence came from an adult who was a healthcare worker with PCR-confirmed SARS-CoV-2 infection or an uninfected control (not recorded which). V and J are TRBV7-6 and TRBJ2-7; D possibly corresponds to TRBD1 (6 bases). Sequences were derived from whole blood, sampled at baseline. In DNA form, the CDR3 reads TGTGCCAGCAGCTTAGTAGTGGACAGCTCCTACGAGCAGTACTTC. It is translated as CASSLVVDSSYEQYF. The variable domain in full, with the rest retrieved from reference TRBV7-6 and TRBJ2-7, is GAGVSQSPRYKVTKRGQDVALRCDPISGHVSLYWYRQALGQGPEFLTYFNYEAQQDKSGLPNDRFSAERPEGSISTLTIQRTEQRDSAMYRCASSLVVDSSYEQYFGPGTRLTVT.